This T cell receptor beta chain was captured by sequencing in a study of CD8 T cells in ankylosing spondylitis. The germline V gene encodes CDR1 SGHRS and CDR2 YFSETQ. The length of the CDR3 is 15 residues. V lost 4 bases, J lost 6 bases, and 9 bases stayed unmatched. As the method for making TCR beta libraries, quantitative 5'-RACE with molecular barcodes was used. TCRdb used MiXCR to reprocess the 5' RACE reads, holding one entry per CDR3 protein. In the table there are more than 300,000 distinct CDR3 sequences, approximately 10% of which are singletons. This clonotype showed up many times. The chain joins TRBV5-1 to TRBJ2-1; 8 nucleotides match TRBD2. Sequencing was done on a sample of blood, either unsorted or a sorted T cell fraction (not recorded which). The clonotype was recovered from a female donor with ankylosing spondylitis or in good health (not recorded which). The CDR3 nucleotides read TGCGCCAGCAGCCCGGGCCCAGCGGGGGTCAATGAGCAGTTCTTC. This encodes CASSPGPAGVNEQFF.